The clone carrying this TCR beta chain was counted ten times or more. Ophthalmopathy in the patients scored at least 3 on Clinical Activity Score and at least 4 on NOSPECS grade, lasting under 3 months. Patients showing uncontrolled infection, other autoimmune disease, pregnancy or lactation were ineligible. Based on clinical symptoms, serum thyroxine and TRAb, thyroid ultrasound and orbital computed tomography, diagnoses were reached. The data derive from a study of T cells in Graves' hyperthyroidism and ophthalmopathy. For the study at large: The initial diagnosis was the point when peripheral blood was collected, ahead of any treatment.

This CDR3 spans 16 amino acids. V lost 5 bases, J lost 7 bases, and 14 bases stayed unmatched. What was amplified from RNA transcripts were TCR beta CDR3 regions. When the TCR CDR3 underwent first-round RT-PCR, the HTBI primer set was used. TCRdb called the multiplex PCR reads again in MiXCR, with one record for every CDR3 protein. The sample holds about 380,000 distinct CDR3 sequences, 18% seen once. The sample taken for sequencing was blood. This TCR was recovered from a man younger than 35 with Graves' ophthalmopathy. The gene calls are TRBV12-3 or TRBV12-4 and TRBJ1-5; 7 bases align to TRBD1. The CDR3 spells CASSPMGQTSGQPQHF. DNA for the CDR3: TGTGCCAGCAGTCCCATGGGACAGACCTCGGGGCAGCCCCAGCATTTT.